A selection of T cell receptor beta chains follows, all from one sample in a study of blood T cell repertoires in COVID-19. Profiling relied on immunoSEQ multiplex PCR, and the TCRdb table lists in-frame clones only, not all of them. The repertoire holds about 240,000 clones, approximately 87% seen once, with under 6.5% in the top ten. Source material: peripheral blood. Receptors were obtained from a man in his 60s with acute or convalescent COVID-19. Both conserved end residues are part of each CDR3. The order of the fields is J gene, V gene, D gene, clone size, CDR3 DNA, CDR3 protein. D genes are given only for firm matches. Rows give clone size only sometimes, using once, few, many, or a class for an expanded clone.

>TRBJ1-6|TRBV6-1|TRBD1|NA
TGTGCCAGCAGTGACGACAGGGGTGGTGGGGGTAATAATTCACCCCTCCACTTT
CASSDDRGGGGNNSPLHF
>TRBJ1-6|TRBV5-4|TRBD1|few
TGTGCCAGCAGTAATAGACAGGGTAGAAATTCACCCCTCCACTTT
CASSNRQGRNSPLHF
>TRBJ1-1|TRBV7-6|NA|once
TGTGCCAGCAGCCCGGGAGGGAACACTGAAGCTTTCTTT
CASSPGGNTEAFF
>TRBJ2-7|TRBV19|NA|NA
TGTGCCAGTAGTATTGGGGGCGGCGAGCAGTACTTC
CASSIGGGEQYF
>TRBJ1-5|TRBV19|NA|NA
TGTGCCAGTAGTACCACAGGGAAGAACCAGCCCCAGCATTTT
CASSTTGKNQPQHF
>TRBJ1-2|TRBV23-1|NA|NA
TGCGCCAGCAGTCAATGTTCGGAGGGGAGGGACTATGGCTACACCTTC
CASSQCSEGRDYGYTF
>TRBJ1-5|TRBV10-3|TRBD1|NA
TGTGCCACCGCGGGACAGGAGGGCAATCAGCCCCAGCATTTT
CATAGQEGNQPQHF
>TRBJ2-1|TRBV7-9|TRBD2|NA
TGTGCCAGCAGCTCTCGACTAGCGGGCGTCAATGAGCAGTTCTTC
CASSSRLAGVNEQFF
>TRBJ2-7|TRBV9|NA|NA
TGTGCCAGCAGCGTAGCAGCGGCTACCTACGAGCAGTACTTC
CASSVAAATYEQYF
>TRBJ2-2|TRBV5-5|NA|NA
TGTGCCAGCAGCTTTCTCCCAGGGGTGTCGAACACCGGGGAGCTGTTTTTT
CASSFLPGVSNTGELFF
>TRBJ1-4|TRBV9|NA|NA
TGTGCCAGCAGCGTAGGTCAGGGTCGGGAAAAACTGTTTTTT
CASSVGQGREKLFF
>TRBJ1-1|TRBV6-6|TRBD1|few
TGTGCCAGCAGCAGTCGGGACAGGGGAGTGGTTGAAGCTTTCTTT
CASSSRDRGVVEAFF
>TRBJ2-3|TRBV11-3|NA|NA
TGTGCCAGCAGCTTAGACGGGGGAGAGACAGATACGCAGTATTTT
CASSLDGGETDTQYF
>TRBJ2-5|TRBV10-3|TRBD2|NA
TGTGCCATCAGTGGGACTAGCGCCCAAGAGACCCAGTACTTC
CAISGTSAQETQYF
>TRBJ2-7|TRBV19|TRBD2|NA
TGTGCCAGTAGTATCTCTTGGACTAGCGGGGAACTTTCCTACGAGCAGTACTTC
CASSISWTSGELSYEQYF
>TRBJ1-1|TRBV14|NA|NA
TGTGCCAGCAGCCAAGCGCAGGGGTATTCTGAAGCTTTCTTT
CASSQAQGYSEAFF
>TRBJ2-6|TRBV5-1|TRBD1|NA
TGCGCCAGCAGCTTGGTGACAGGGACCCTAATCTCTGGGGCCAACGTCCTGACTTTC
CASSLVTGTLISGANVLTF
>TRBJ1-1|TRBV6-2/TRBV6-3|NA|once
TGTGCCAGCAGTACCGGAGCTGAAGCTTTCTTT
CASSTGAEAFF
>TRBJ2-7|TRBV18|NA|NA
TGTGCCAGCTCACCACCGGCCAGGGGCCCCTACGAGCAGTACTTC
CASSPPARGPYEQYF
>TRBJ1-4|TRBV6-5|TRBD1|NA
TGTGCCAGCAGCAGGACAGGGTTCACTAATGAAAAACTGTTTTTT
CASSRTGFTNEKLFF
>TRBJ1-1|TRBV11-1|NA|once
TGTGCCAGCAGCTTAGATGATCTGGCGGGAACTGAAGCTTTCTTT
CASSLDDLAGTEAFF
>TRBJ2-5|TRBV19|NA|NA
TGTGCCAGTAGCAACGGGTACCAAGAGACCCAGTACTTC
CASSNGYQETQYF
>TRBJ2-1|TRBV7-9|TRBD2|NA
TGTGCCAGCAGCTTAAGTGCGGGAGTATTGGATGAGCAGTTCTTC
CASSLSAGVLDEQFF
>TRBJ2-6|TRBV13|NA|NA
TGTGCCAGCAGCTTATGGGGAGGTGGGGCCAACGTCCTGACTTTC
CASSLWGGGANVLTF
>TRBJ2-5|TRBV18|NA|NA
TGTGCCAGCTCCCCCGGCAGGGCAGAGACCCAGTACTTC
CASSPGRAETQYF
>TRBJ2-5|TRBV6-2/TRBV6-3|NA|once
TGTGCCAGCAGTTACTCATGGGGCGGTCAAGAGACCCAGTACTTC
CASSYSWGGQETQYF
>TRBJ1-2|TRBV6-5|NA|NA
TGTGCCAGCGGGGGGTCCTTCGGTTATGGCTACACCTTC
CASGGSFGYGYTF
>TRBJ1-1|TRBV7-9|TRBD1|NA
TGTGCCAGCAGCTTCCCCAGGGGGACTGAAGCTTTCTTT
CASSFPRGTEAFF
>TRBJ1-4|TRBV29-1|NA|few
TGCAGCGTTGGTGAGGGAGCCAACGAAAAACTGTTTTTT
CSVGEGANEKLFF
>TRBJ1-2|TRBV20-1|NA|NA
TGCAGTGCTAGTGTGGGGGGGATCTATGGCTACACCTTC
CSASVGGIYGYTF
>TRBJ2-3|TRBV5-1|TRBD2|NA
TGCGCCAGCAGGGGGACTAGCGGGCTTGAGATTGATACGCAGTATTTT
CASRGTSGLEIDTQYF
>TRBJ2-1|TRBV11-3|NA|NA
TGTGCCAGCAGCCCCACGGCGGGACTCGACTTTGGCAATGAGCAGTTCTTC
CASSPTAGLDFGNEQFF
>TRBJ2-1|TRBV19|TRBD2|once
TGTGCCACTATAGGGACTAGCGGAGGGTGGAATGAGCAGTTCTTC
CATIGTSGGWNEQFF
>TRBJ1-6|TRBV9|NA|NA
TGTGCCAGCAGCGAGGGGGAAAGGTCACCCCTCCACTTT
CASSEGERSPLHF
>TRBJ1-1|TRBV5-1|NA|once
TGCGCCAGCAGCTTGGCGGCCTCAGGGGTGACTGAAGCTTTCTTT
CASSLAASGVTEAFF
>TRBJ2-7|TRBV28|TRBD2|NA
TGTGCCAGCAGTTTATCTTTTCTAGCGGGAGAATCCTACGAGCAGTACTTC
CASSLSFLAGESYEQYF
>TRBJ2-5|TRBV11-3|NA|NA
TGTGCCAGCAGCCTTCGACAGGGAGGACAAGAGACCCAGTACTTC
CASSLRQGGQETQYF
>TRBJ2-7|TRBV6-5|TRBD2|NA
TGTGCCAGCAGGTATCTAGCGGGAGTAAGCTACGAGCAGTACTTC
CASRYLAGVSYEQYF
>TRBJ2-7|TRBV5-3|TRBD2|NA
TGTGCCAGAAGCTTGTTTGGGACTAGCGTTTTCTCCTACGAGCAGTACTTC
CARSLFGTSVFSYEQYF
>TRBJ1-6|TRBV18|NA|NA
TGTGCCAGCTCACCACGTGAGACAGTTTCACCCCTCCACTTT
CASSPRETVSPLHF
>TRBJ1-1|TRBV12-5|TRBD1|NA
TGTGCTAGTGGTTCACAGGGGGAAGCTTTCTTT
CASGSQGEAFF
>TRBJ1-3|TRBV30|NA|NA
TGTGCCTGGAGTGTACAGGTTCCTTCTGGAAACACCATATATTTT
CAWSVQVPSGNTIYF
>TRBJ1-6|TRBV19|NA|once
TGTGCCAGTAGTATGGCCGTCGCTTCACCCCTCCACTTT
CASSMAVASPLHF
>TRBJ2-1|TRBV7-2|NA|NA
TGTGCCAGCAGCTTAGACATAACTAGAAACGGTGAGCAGTTCTTC
CASSLDITRNGEQFF
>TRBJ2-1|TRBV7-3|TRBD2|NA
TGTGCCAGCAGCTCACCCCCTAGCGGTAATGAGCAGTTCTTC
CASSSPPSGNEQFF
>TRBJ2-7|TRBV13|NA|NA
TGTGCCAGCAGCTTCCGGGACACATCGGTGAACGAGCAGTACTTC
CASSFRDTSVNEQYF
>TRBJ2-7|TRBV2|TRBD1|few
TGTGCCAGCAGCGATCCGGGACAGGGTTTTGTGGAGCAGTACTTC
CASSDPGQGFVEQYF
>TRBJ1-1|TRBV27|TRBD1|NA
TGTGCCAGCAGTTCCGGACAGGGGAGGACTGAAGCTTTCTTT
CASSSGQGRTEAFF
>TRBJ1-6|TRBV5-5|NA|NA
TGTGCCAGCAGCTTGCTTCCGGGGGATAATTCACCCCTCCACTTT
CASSLLPGDNSPLHF
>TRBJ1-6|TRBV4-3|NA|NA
TGCGCCAGCAGCCCTAGGGGACAAGATAATTCACCCCTCCACTTT
CASSPRGQDNSPLHF
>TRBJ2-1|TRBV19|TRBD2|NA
TGTGCCAGTAGTCAGCGGGAGGAACTATACAATGAGCAGTTCTTC
CASSQREELYNEQFF
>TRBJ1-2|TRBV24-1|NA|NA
TGTGCCACCAGTGAAGACAGAACCGGCTACACCTTC
CATSEDRTGYTF
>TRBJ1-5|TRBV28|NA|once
TGTGCCAGCAGTTTTCCGGGAGGGGCCAAGCAGCCCCAGCATTTT
CASSFPGGAKQPQHF
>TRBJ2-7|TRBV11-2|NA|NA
TGTGCCAGCAGCTTAGATCCCTTCGGCATCGCACTTATGCGGGAGCAGTACTTC
CASSLDPFGIALMREQYF